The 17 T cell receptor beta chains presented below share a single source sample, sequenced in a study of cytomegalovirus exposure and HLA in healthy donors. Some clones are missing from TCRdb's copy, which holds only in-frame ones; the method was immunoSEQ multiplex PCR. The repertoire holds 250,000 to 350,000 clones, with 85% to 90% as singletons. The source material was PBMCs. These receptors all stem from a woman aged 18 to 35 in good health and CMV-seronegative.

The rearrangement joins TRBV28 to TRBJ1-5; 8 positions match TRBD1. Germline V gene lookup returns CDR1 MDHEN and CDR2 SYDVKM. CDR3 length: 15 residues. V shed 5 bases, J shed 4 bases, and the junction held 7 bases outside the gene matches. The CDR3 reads CASSRLDRENQPQHF. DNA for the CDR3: TGTGCCAGCAGTCGGCTGGACAGGGAAAATCAGCCCCAGCATTTT.

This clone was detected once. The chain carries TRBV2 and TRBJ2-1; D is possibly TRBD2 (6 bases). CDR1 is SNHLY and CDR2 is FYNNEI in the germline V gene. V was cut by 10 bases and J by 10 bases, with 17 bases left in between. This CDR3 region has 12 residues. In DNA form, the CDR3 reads TGTGCCAAGTCGGAGGGCCCGGACGAGCAGTTCTTC. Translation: CAKSEGPDEQFF.

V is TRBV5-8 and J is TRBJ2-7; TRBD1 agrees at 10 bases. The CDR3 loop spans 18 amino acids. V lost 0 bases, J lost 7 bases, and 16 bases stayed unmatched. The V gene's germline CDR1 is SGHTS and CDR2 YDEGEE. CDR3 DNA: TGTGCCAGCAGCTTGGTTGGTCCCCGGGACAGGGGCCTAATTGAGCAGTACTTC. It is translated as CASSLVGPRDRGLIEQYF.

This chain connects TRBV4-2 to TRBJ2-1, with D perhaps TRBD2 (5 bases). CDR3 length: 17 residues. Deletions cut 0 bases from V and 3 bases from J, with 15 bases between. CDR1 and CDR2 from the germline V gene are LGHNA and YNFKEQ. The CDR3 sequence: CASSQENPSGHYNEQFF. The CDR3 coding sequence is TGTGCCAGCAGCCAAGAAAACCCGAGCGGCCACTACAATGAGCAGTTCTTC.

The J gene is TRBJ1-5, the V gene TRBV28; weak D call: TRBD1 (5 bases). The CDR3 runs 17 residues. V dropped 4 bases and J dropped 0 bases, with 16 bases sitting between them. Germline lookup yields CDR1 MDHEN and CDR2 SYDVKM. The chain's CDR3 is CASSSSRQQISNQPQHF. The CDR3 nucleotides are TGTGCCAGCAGTTCCTCCCGACAGCAAATTAGCAATCAGCCCCAGCATTTT.

CDR3 amino acids: CAIYSGDSEAFF. The DNA of the CDR3 is TGTGCCATCTACTCCGGAGACAGTGAAGCTTTCTTT. The chain is built from TRBV10-3 and TRBJ1-1; possible D gene TRBD1, 5 bases. There are 12 residues in the CDR3. CDR1 and CDR2 (germline): ENHRY, SYGVKD. V dropped 8 bases and J dropped 7 bases, with 14 bases sitting between them.

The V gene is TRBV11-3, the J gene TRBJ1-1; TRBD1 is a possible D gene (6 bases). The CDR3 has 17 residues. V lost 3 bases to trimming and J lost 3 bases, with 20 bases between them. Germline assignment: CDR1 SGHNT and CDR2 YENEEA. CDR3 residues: CASSFSRQGFRDTEAFF. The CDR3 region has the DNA TGTGCCAGCAGCTTCAGTCGCCAGGGGTTTAGGGACACTGAAGCTTTCTTT.

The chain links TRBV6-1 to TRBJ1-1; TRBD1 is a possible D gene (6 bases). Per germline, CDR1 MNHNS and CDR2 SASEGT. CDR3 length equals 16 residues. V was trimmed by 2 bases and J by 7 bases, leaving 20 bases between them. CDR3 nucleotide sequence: TGTGCCAGCAGTGAAAGTATTGGGGGAGGGGGAGATGAAGCTTTCTTT. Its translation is CASSESIGGGGDEAFF.

The chain's CDR3 is CASSQATSGSNIQYF. The CDR3 DNA is TGCGCCAGCAGCCAGGCGACTAGCGGGAGCAACATTCAGTACTTC. V and J are TRBV4-3 and TRBJ2-4, with 12 bases matching TRBD2. Trimming at V came to 3 bases and at J to 7 bases, leaving 4 bases not matched to a gene. There are 15 residues in the CDR3. Germline-derived CDR1 and CDR2 are LGHNA and YSLEER.

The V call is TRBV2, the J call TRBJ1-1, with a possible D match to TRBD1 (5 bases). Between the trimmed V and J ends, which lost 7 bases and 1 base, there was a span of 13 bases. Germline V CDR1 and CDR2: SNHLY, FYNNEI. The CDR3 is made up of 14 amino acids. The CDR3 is CASTSDRPNTEAFF. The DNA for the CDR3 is TGTGCCAGCACCTCTGACAGACCGAACACTGAAGCTTTCTTT.

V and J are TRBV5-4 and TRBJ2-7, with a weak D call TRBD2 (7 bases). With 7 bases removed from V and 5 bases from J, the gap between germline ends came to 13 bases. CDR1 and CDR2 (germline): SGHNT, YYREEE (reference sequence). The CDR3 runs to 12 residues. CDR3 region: CASSKGGDEQYF. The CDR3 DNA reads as TGTGCCAGCTCCAAGGGGGGGGACGAGCAGTACTTC. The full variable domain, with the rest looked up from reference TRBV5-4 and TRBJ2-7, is ETGVTQSPTHLIKTRGQQVTLRCSSQSGHNTVSWYQQALGQGPQFIFQYYREEENGRGNFPPRFSGLQFPNYSSELNVNALELDDSALYLCASSKGGDEQYFGPGTRLTVT.

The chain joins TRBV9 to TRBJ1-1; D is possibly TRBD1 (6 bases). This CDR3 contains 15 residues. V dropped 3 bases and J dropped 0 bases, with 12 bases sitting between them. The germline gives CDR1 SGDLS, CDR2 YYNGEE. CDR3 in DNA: TGTGCCAGCAGCGCCCATGGACAGATGAACACTGAAGCTTTCTTT. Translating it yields CASSAHGQMNTEAFF.

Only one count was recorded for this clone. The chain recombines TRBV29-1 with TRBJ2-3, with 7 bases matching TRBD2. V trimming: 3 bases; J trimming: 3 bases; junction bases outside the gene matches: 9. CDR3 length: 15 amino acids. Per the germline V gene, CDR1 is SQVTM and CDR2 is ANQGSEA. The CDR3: CSVDGSARGTDTQYF. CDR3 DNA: TGCAGCGTTGACGGCTCGGCGCGGGGGACAGATACGCAGTATTTT.

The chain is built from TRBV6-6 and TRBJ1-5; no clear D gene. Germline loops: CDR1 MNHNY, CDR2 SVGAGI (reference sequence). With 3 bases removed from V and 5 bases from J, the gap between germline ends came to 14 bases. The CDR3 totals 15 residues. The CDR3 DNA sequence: TGTGCCAGCAGTTATCTCGCGGCAGAGGATCAGCCCCAGCATTTT. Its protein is CASSYLAAEDQPQHF.

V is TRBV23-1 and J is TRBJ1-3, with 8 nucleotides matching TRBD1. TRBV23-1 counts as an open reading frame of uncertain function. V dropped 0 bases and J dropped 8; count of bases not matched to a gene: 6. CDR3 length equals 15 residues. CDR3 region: CASSQSPQGAHTIYF. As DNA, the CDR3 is TGCGCCAGCAGTCAATCTCCTCAGGGGGCACACACCATATATTTT.

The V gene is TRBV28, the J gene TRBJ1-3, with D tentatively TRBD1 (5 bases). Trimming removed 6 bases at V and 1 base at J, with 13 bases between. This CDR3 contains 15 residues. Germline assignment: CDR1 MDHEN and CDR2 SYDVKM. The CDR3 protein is CASRGDLGSGNTIYF. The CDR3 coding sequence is TGTGCCAGCAGGGGGGACTTGGGGTCTGGAAACACCATATATTTT.

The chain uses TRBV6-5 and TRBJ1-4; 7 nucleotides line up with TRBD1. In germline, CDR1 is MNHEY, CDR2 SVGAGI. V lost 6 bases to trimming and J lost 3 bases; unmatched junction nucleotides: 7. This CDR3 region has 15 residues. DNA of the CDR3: TGTGCCAGCAGCCCAACAGGGGACCCTAATGAAAAACTGTTTTTT. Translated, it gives CASSPTGDPNEKLFF.